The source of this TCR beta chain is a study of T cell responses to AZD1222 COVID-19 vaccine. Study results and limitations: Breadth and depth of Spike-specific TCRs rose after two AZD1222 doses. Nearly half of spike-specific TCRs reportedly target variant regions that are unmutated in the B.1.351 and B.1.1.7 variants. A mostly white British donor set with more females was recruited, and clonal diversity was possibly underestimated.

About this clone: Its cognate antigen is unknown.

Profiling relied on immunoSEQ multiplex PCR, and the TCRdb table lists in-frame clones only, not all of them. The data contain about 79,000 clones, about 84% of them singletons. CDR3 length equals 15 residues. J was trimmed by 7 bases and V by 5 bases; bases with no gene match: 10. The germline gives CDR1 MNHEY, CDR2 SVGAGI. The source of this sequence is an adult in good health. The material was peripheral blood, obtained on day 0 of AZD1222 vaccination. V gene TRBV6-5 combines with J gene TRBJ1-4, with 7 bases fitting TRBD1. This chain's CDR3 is CASSILGRGVEKLFF. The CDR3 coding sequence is TGTGCCAGCAGTATCCTCGGCAGGGGGGTTGAAAAACTGTTTTTT.